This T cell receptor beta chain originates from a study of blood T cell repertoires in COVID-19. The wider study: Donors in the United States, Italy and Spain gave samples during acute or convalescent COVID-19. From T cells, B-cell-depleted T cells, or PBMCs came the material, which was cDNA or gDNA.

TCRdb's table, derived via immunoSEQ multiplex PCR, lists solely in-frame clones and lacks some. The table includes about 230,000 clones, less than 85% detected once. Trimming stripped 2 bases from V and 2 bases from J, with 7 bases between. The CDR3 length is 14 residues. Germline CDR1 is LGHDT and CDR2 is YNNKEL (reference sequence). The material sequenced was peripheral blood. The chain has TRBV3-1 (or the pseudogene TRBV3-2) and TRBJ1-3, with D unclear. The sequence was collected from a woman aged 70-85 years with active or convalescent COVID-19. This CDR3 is CASSQLQTGNTIYF. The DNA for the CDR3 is TGTGCCAGCAGCCAACTACAGACTGGAAACACCATATATTTT.